The T cell receptor (beta chain) described here comes from a study of T-cell memory formation after mild COVID-19. Study findings and constraints: Whether second-wave clones peaking at day 37 were SARS-CoV-2 specific went unconfirmed. Contracting CD4+ clones were located mainly in CM and EM, and CD8+ clones in EMRA.

Turning to this clonotype: The antigen is undetermined.

TCRdb fed the 5' RACE reads into MiXCR, producing one record per CDR3 protein. The data show about 450,000 distinct CDR3 sequences, with 23% seen just once and around 13% held by the top ten. The source material was PBMCs or a T cell subset sorted from them (not recorded which). The clonotype comes from an adult woman who had mild COVID-19 (a few samples of this study predate the infection). Cell type and time point are not known.

The CDR3 protein is CASSLRGTVNEQFF. The CDR3 DNA is TGTGCCAGCAGCCTACGAGGGACGGTCAATGAGCAGTTCTTC. The rearrangement joins TRBV3-1 to TRBJ2-1; perhaps D is TRBD1 or TRBD2 (5 bases each). Trimming took off 4 bases at V and 6 bases at J, with 13 bases between the two ends. The CDR3 sequence is 14 residues long. Germline V gene data show CDR1 as LGHDT and CDR2 as YNNKEL (reference sequence).